There are many counts of the clone carrying this TCR beta chain. Its antigen is unidentified. CDR1 and CDR2 (germline): SGHRS, YFSETQ. The CDR3 totals 15 residues. With 1 base clipped from V and 5 bases from J, the junction kept 6 bases outside the gene matches. The sample originates from a study of CD8 T cells in ankylosing spondylitis. Findings of the study overall: Characteristic of ankylosing spondylitis blood, it appeared, was a TCR beta motif comprising about eight highly homologous variants. Disease-linked clones reportedly showed significant enrichment in matched ankylosing spondylitis synovial fluid.

Using quantitative 5'-RACE with molecular barcodes, the authors made TCR beta libraries. One entry per CDR3 protein, called by TCRdb with MiXCR from the 5' RACE reads. The sample has tens of thousands of distinct CDR3 sequences; around 6.5% are singletons. The sequencing sample was made of synovial fluid, either unsorted or a sorted T cell fraction (not recorded which). This chain connects TRBV5-1 to TRBJ2-5, with 9 bases fitting TRBD2. The sequence was obtained from a male donor with ankylosing spondylitis. The CDR3 here is CASSLTSGFSETQYF. The DNA of the CDR3 is TGCGCCAGCAGCTTGACTAGCGGGTTTAGCGAGACCCAGTACTTC.